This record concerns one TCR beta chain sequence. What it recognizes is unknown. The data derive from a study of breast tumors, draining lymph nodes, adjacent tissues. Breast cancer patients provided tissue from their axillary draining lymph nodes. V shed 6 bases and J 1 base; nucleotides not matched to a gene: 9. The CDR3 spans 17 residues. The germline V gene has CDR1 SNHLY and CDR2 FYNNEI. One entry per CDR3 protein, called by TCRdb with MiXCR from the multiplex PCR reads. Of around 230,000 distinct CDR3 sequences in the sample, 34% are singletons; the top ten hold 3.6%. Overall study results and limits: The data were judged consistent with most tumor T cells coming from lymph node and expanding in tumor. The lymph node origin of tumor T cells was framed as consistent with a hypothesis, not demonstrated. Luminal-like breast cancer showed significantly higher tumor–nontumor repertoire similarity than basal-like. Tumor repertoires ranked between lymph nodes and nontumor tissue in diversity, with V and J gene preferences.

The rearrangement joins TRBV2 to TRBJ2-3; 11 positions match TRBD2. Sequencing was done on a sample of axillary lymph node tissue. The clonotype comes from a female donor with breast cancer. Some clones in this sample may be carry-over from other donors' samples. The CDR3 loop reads CASRTSGDQGCTDTQYF. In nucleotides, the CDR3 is TGTGCCAGCAGGACTAGCGGGGATCAAGGGTGCACAGATACGCAGTATTTT.